This TCR beta chain was sequenced in a study of blood T cell repertoires in COVID-19. Study information: The samples span acute and convalescent COVID-19 from the United States, Italy and Spain. In each case, the material was cDNA or gDNA derived from T cells, B-cell-depleted T cells, or PBMCs.

This clone was observed a single time. Original data processing: The assay estimated nucleated cells by amplifying reference gene primers. Assay: immunoSEQ multiplex PCR; the TCRdb copy retains only in-frame clones and omits some. V and J calls and clone size come straight from that table; D and trimming were deduced from the DNA. The repertoire consists of some 78,000 clones, with around 83% occurring once and the leading ten covering around 3.3%. The CDR3 runs 14 residues. Trimming took off 5 bases at V and 5 bases at J, with 15 bases between the two ends. The germline CDR1 and CDR2 sequences are SEHNR and FQNEAQ (reference sequence).

Sequencing was performed on peripheral blood. The sequence came from a man aged 45-60 years with acute or convalescent COVID-19. The chain is built from TRBV7-9 and TRBJ1-2, with a possible D match to TRBD1 (6 bases). CDR3 amino acids: CASSVNRVGYGYTF. The CDR3 nucleotides read TGTGCCAGCAGCGTCAACAGGGTAGGATATGGCTACACCTTC.